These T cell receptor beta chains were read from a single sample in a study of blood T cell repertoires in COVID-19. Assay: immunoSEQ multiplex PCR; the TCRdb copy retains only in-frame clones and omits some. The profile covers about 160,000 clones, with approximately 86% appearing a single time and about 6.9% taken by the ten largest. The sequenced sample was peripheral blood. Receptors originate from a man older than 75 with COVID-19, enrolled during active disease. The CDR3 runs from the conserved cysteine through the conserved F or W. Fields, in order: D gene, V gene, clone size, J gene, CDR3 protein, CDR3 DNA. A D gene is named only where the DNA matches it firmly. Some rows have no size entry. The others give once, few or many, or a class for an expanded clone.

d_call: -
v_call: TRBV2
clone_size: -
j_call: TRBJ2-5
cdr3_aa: CASTPDTPGETQYF
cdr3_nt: TGTGCCAGCACTCCGGACACCCCCGGAGAGACCCAGTACTTC

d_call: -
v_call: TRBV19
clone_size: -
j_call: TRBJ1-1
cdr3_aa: CASSVRTGTEAFF
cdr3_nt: TGTGCCAGTAGTGTTAGGACGGGGACTGAAGCTTTCTTT

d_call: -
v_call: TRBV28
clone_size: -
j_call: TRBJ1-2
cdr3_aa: CASTSVGGGRPYGYTF
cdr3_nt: TGTGCCAGCACTTCAGTAGGCGGGGGGCGCCCCTATGGCTACACCTTC

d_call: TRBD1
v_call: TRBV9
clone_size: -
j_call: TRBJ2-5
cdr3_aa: CASSAGGPAQETQYF
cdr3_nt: TGTGCCAGCAGCGCAGGGGGACCGGCCCAAGAGACCCAGTACTTC

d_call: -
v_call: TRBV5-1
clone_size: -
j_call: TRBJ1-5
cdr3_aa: CASSTQGNQPQHF
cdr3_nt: TGCGCCAGCAGCACGCAGGGCAATCAGCCCCAGCATTTT

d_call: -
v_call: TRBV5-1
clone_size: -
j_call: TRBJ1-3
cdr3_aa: CASSLALSGNTIYF
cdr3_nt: TGCGCCAGCAGCTTAGCCCTCTCTGGAAACACCATATATTTT

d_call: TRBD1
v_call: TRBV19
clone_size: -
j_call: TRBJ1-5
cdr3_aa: CASQDRANQPQHF
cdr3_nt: TGTGCCAGCCAGGACAGGGCGAATCAGCCCCAGCATTTT

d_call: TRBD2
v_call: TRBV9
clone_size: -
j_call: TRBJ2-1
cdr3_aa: CASSYGTSGGRSSYNEQFF
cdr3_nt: TGTGCCAGCAGCTACGGGACTAGCGGGGGGAGGAGCTCCTACAATGAGCAGTTCTTC

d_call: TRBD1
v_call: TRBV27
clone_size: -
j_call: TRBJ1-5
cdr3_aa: CASKGTGNQPQHF
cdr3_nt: TGTGCCAGCAAGGGGACAGGCAATCAGCCCCAGCATTTT

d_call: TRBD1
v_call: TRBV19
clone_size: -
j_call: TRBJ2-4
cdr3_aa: CASSMQGPGQGAKNIQYF
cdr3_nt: TGTGCCAGTAGTATGCAAGGGCCAGGACAGGGGGCCAAAAACATTCAGTACTTC

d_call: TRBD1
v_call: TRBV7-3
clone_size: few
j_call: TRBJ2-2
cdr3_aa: CASSSIGQGPGELFF
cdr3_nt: TGTGCCAGCAGCTCTATAGGACAGGGGCCCGGGGAGCTGTTTTTT

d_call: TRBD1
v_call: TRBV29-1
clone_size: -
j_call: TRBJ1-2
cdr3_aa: CSVEDRMTGDYGYTF
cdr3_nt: TGCAGCGTTGAAGATCGGATGACAGGGGATTATGGCTACACCTTC

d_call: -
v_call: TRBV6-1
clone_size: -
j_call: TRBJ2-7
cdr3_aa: CASSGTGIRARITYEQYF
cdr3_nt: TGTGCCAGCAGTGGTACAGGGATTCGCGCGAGGATAACCTACGAGCAGTACTTC

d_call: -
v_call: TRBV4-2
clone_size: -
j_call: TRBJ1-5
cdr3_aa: CASSQQGREPQHF
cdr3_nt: TGTGCCAGCAGCCAGCAAGGGAGGGAGCCCCAGCATTTT

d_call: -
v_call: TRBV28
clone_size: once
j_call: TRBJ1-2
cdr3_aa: CASNSAGLGTNYGYTF
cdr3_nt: TGTGCCAGCAACTCCGCCGGCCTCGGGACTAACTATGGCTACACCTTC

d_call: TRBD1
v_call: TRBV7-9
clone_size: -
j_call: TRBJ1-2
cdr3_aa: CASSQQGAGGYTF
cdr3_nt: TGTGCCAGCAGCCAACAGGGGGCTGGTGGCTACACCTTC

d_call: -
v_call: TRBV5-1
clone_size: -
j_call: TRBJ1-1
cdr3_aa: CASSREGRWTEAFF
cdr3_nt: TGCGCCAGCAGCAGGGAGGGGCGGTGGACTGAAGCTTTCTTT

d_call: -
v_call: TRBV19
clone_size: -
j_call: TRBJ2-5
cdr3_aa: CASTLVFRGAQETQYF
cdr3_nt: TGTGCCAGTACCCTCGTTTTCCGGGGAGCCCAAGAGACCCAGTACTTC

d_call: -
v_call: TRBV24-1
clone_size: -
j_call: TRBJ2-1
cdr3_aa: CATSDSSADWSSYNEQFF
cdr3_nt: TGTGCCACCAGTGATTCCTCAGCGGACTGGAGCTCCTACAATGAGCAGTTCTTC

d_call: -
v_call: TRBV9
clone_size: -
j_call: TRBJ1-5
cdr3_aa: CASSATGTKGQPQHF
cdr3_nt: TGTGCCAGCAGCGCAACCGGGACTAAGGGACAGCCCCAGCATTTT

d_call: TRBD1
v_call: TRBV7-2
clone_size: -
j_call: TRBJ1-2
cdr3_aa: CASSPTGGYGYTF
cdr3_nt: TGTGCCAGCAGCCCGACAGGGGGCTATGGCTACACCTTC

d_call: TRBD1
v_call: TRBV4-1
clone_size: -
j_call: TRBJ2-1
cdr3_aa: CASSQGHRGYNNEQFF
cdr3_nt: TGCGCCAGCAGCCAAGGTCACAGGGGGTACAACAATGAGCAGTTCTTC

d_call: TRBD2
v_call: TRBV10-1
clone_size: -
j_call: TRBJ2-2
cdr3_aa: CASSLAGDTGELFF
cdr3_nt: TGCGCCAGCAGCCTAGCGGGGGACACCGGGGAGCTGTTTTTT

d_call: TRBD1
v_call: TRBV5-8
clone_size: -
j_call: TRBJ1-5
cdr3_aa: CASSLGQVFNQPQHF
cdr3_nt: TGTGCCAGCAGCTTAGGACAGGTCTTCAATCAGCCCCAGCATTTT

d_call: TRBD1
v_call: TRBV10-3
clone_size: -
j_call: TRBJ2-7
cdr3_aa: CATTGTGGNEQYF
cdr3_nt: TGTGCCACAACCGGTACAGGGGGCAACGAGCAGTACTTC

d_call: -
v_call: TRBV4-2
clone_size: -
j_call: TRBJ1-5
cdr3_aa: CASSLQRGGNQPQHF
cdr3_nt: TGTGCCAGCAGCCTTCAAAGGGGGGGAAATCAGCCCCAGCATTTT

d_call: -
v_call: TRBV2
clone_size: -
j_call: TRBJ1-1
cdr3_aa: CASSGGRVNTEAFF
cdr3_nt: TGTGCCAGCAGCGGAGGGAGGGTGAACACTGAAGCTTTCTTT

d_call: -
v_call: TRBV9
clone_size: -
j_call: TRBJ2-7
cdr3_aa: CASSVGSGAAFEQYF
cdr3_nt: TGTGCCAGCAGCGTAGGGTCAGGGGCGGCGTTTGAGCAGTACTTC

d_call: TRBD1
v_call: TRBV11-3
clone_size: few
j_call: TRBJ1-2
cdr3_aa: CASSPGTGGKDGYTF
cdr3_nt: TGTGCCAGCAGCCCCGGGACAGGGGGTAAGGATGGCTACACCTTC

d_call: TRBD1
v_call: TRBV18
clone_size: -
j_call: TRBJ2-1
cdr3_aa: CASSGQGNEQFF
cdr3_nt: TGTGCCAGCTCAGGACAGGGTAATGAGCAGTTCTTC

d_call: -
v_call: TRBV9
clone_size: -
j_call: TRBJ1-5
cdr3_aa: CASSGQGNPNQPQHF
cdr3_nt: TGTGCCAGCAGCGGCCAGGGGAATCCGAATCAGCCCCAGCATTTT

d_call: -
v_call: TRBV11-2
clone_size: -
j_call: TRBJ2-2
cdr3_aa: CASSMTRAGELFF
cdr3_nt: TGTGCCAGCAGCATGACCCGGGCCGGGGAGCTGTTTTTT

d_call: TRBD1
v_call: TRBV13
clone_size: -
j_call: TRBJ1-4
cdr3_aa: CASSPAHRGAPEKLFF
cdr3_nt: TGTGCCAGCAGCCCAGCCCACAGGGGGGCCCCTGAAAAACTGTTTTTT

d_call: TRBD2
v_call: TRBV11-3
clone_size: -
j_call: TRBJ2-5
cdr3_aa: CASSLRGGQETQYF
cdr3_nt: TGTGCCAGCAGCCTGCGGGGGGGCCAAGAGACCCAGTACTTC

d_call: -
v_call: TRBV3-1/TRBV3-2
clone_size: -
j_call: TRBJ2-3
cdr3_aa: CASRSQGGTDTQYF
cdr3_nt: TGTGCCAGCAGATCGCAGGGAGGTACAGATACGCAGTATTTT

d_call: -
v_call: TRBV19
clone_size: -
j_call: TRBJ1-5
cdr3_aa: CASSNSITGRSNQPQHF
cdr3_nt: TGTGCCAGTAGTAATTCCATAACTGGGAGGAGCAATCAGCCCCAGCATTTT

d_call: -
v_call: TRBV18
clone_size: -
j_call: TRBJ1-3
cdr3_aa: CASSSGSENTIYF
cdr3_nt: TGTGCCAGCTCCTCAGGGTCGGAAAACACCATATATTTT

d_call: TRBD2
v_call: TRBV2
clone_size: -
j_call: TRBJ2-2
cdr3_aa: CASSLAGAGELFF
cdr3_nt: TGTGCCAGCAGCCTAGCGGGGGCCGGGGAGCTGTTTTTT

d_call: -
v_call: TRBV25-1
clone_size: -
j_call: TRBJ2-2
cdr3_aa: CASTKGGAGELFF
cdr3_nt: TGTGCCAGCACGAAAGGGGGGGCCGGGGAGCTGTTTTTT

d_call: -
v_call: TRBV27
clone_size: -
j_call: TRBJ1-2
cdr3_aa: CASSPGYGYTF
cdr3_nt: TGTGCCAGCAGCCCGGGCTATGGCTACACCTTC